The 6 T cell receptor beta chains below all came from one sample that was sequenced in a study of shared clonotypes between healthy human individuals. The naive CD8 fraction comprised CD45RO-negative cells positively selected for CCR7 and excluded terminally differentiated effector memory CD45RA+ cells. Profiled with immunoSEQ multiplex PCR; TCRdb holds only in-frame clones, not every one. The data contain some 2,000,000 clones, roughly 94% of them singletons. Sequenced material: naive CD8+ T cells sorted from blood. Receptors originate from a young man in good health.

This clone appeared once. This chain uses TRBV27 with TRBJ2-7; no clear D gene. CDR3 length equals 13 residues. Germline CDR1 MNHEY, CDR2 SMNVEV (reference sequence). V was shortened by 5 bases and J by 0 bases, with 8 bases between the two germline ends. The CDR3 loop is CASSALSSYEQYF. CDR3 bases: TGTGCCAGCAGTGCTCTGAGCTCCTACGAGCAGTACTTC.

V usage is TRBV9 and J usage is TRBJ2-3; a possible D gene is TRBD2 (6 bases). CDR3 length: 15 residues. Trimming removed 3 bases from V and 4 bases from J, with 15 bases in between. Germline V CDR1 and CDR2: SGDLS, YYNGEE. This CDR3 reads CASSASRGGADTQYF. The DNA of the CDR3 is TGTGCCAGCAGCGCCTCCCGGGGAGGCGCAGATACGCAGTATTTT.

The table lists this clone with a count of one. The rearrangement joins TRBV7-9 to TRBJ1-4; 9 bases align to TRBD1. Trimming took 5 bases from V and 7 from J; bases not matched to a gene: 8. The germline CDR1 and CDR2 sequences are SEHNR and FQNEAQ (reference sequence). This CDR3 spans 15 amino acids. The DNA of the CDR3 is TGTGCCAGCAGCAAACAGGGGGCGCGGGGTGAAAAACTGTTTTTT. Its protein is CASSKQGARGEKLFF.

This chain uses TRBV7-9 with TRBJ2-3; D not resolved. The germline V gene encodes CDR1 SEHNR and CDR2 FQNEAQ (reference sequence). The CDR3 sequence is 13 residues long. The V end lost 1 base, the J end lost 5 bases, and 7 bases lay between the germline ends. The CDR3 sequence: CASSLVSKDTQYF. CDR3 coding DNA: TGTGCCAGCAGCTTAGTATCAAAAGATACGCAGTATTTT.

V and J are TRBV2 and TRBJ2-7, with 7 bases lining up with TRBD2. Per germline, CDR1 SNHLY and CDR2 FYNNEI. J gave up 6 bases and V 3 bases, and 11 bases lay outside the gene matches. This CDR3 comprises 15 residues. The CDR3 region is CASSDPGLLGSEQYF. CDR3 coding DNA: TGTGCCAGCAGTGATCCGGGACTACTAGGTAGCGAGCAGTACTTC.

The chain recombines TRBV13 with TRBJ1-2, with TRBD1 matching 8 bases. The V gene end was trimmed by 5 bases and the J gene end by 5 bases; junction bases not matched to a gene: 10. The CDR3 is made up of 15 amino acids. Looked up from germline, CDR1 is PRHDT and CDR2 is FYEKMQ (reference sequence). DNA for the CDR3: TGTGCCAGCAGCCCTAGCGACAGGGGTTTTTATGGCTACACCTTC. Translating it yields CASSPSDRGFYGYTF.